This T cell receptor (beta chain) was identified in a study of CD8 T cells in Susac syndrome. It was treatment-naive patients with stable or active relapsing-remitting disease who made up the multiple sclerosis controls. TEMRA cells were enriched by FACS, and CD4+ and CD8+ T cells were negatively isolated. V was trimmed by 3 bases and J by 7 bases, leaving 18 bases between them. CDR3 length: 14 amino acids. Germline CDR1 is DFQATT and CDR2 is SNEGSKA (reference sequence). The RNA input was roughly 0.5 to 1 ug, and it was reverse transcribed with random hexamers. TCRdb fed the immunoSEQ multiplex PCR reads into MiXCR, producing one record per CDR3 protein. Seen here are about 250,000 distinct CDR3 sequences, 80% to 95% observed once, and the top ten hold around 0.07%.

The clonotype originates from a human donor with multiple sclerosis. Input material: CD4+ T cells from PBMCs. This chain connects TRBV20-1 to TRBJ1-1; D gene ambiguous. CDR3 region: CSARSEGSLGEAFF. In nucleotides, the CDR3 is TGCAGTGCTAGGTCGGAGGGATCGTTGGGTGAAGCTTTCTTT.